The 13 T cell receptor beta chains given below trace back to one sample, sequenced in a study of T cells in Graves' hyperthyroidism and ophthalmopathy. TCR beta CDR3 region amplification was performed from RNA transcripts. Using the HTBI primer set, a first-round RT-PCR was run on the TCR CDR3. TCRdb processed the multiplex PCR reads anew with MiXCR; each CDR3 protein has one entry. The sample includes roughly 840,000 distinct CDR3 sequences, more than 30% of them seen just once. The sequencing input was blood. The receptors come from a man between 18 and 35 years old with Graves' hyperthyroidism.

A word on this clonotype: A much more abundant neighbour one base away suggests this may be a read error. The chain carries TRBV15 and TRBJ1-5; D is unresolved. Germline CDR1 is LNHNV and CDR2 is YYDKDF (reference sequence). The CDR3 is 12 residues long. Here the CDR3 DNA reads TGTGCCACCAGCAGGGAGAATCAGCCCCGGCATTTT. This encodes CATSRENQPRHF.

As for this clonotype: A single base separates this from a much larger clone, so it may be a read error. The chain carries TRBV10-3 and TRBJ2-5, with D unclear. The CDR3 has 13 amino acids. Germline CDR1 and CDR2: ENHRY and SYGVKD. The CDR3 DNA is TGTGCCACCAGTGAGTCAACGGCGGAGACCCAGTACTTC. Translation: CATSESTAETQYF.

Ten or more counts support this clonotype. This rearrangement joins TRBV10-3 to TRBJ1-1, with D perhaps TRBD1 (6 bases). Germline assignment: CDR1 ENHRY and CDR2 SYGVKD. The CDR3 contains 15 residues. Trimming pared 2 bases from V and 1 base from J, leaving 11 bases between. CDR3 sequence (DNA): TGTGCCATCAGTGAGGCGCAGGGGAAGAACACTGAAGCTTTCTTT. Amino acid sequence: CAISEAQGKNTEAFF.

This clonotype has at least ten counts. This chain uses TRBV5-6 with TRBJ1-2; 9 bases fit TRBD1. The junction had 0 bases not matched to a gene; V was cut back by 3 bases and J by 6 bases. This CDR3 contains 12 residues. The germline gives CDR1 SGHDT, CDR2 YYEEEE. CDR3 in amino acids: CASSWDRDGYTF. The CDR3 coding sequence is TGTGCCAGCAGCTGGGACAGGGATGGCTACACCTTC.

The J gene is TRBJ2-1, the V gene TRBV29-1; D is possibly TRBD1 or TRBD2 (5 bases each). The CDR3 contains 13 residues. Trimming left V 7 bases short and J 1 base short, with 11 bases between. Looked up from germline, CDR1 is SQVTM and CDR2 is ANQGSEA. CDR3 DNA sequence: TGCAGCGGTGGGACGAGTTCCTACAATGAGCAGTTCTTC. Encoded protein: CSGGTSSYNEQFF.

At least ten counts were recorded for this clonotype. This chain links TRBV25-1 with TRBJ2-7, with a possible D match to TRBD1 (5 bases). The ends were cut back, 4 bases at V and 1 base at J, with 8 bases in the middle. CDR3 length equals 13 residues. Looked up from germline, CDR1 is MGHDK and CDR2 is SYGVNS. In DNA form, the CDR3 reads TGTGCCAGCAGTGTGACAGCTTCCTACGAGCAGTACTTC. This gives the protein CASSVTASYEQYF.

At least ten counts were recorded for this clonotype. This chain joins TRBV9 and TRBJ2-5, with a weak D call TRBD1 (5 bases). V was shortened by 0 bases and J by 5 bases, with 11 bases between the two germline ends. This CDR3 has 14 amino acids. Germline V gene data show CDR1 as SGDLS and CDR2 as YYNGEE. This CDR3 is CASSVGGGEETQYF. CDR3 in DNA: TGTGCCAGCAGCGTAGGGGGCGGAGAGGAGACCCAGTACTTC.

The chain employs TRBV29-1 and TRBJ1-2; 8 nucleotides agree with TRBD1. CDR1 is SQVTM, CDR2 ANQGSEA, per germline. Trimming took 5 bases from V and 1 from J; bases not matched to a gene: 3. There are 13 residues in the CDR3. CDR3 bases: TGCAGCGTTCGGACAGGGCTTAACTATGGCTACACCTTC. Its protein is CSVRTGLNYGYTF.

This clonotype has a handful of counts. J is TRBJ1-2 and V is TRBV7-8; D gene ambiguous. The CDR3 contains 14 residues. Trimming removed 3 bases from V and 7 bases from J, with 15 bases in between. From germline, CDR1 is SGHVS and CDR2 FQNEAQ. The CDR3 loop reads CASSFESPGRGYTF. For the CDR3, the DNA is TGTGCCAGCAGCTTCGAATCTCCTGGGCGTGGCTACACCTTC.

This clonotype was seen many times. The gene calls are TRBV6-6 and TRBJ1-5; D ambiguous. The CDR3 covers 11 residues. Germline lookup yields CDR1 MNHNY and CDR2 SVGAGI (reference sequence). Trimming took 6 bases from V and 4 from J, leaving 4 bases between them. The DNA for the CDR3 is TGTGCCAGCAGAGAAAATCAGCCCCAGCATTTT. Its translation: CASRENQPQHF.

Many counts were recorded for this clonotype. The genes are TRBV20-1 and TRBJ1-4, with TRBD1 matching over 10 bases. The CDR3 runs to 14 residues. V lost 5 bases to trimming and J lost 5 bases; unmatched junction nucleotides: 5. The germline CDR1 and CDR2 sequences are DFQATT and SNEGSKA (reference sequence). CDR3 in amino acids: CSARPGQGNEKLFF. DNA of the CDR3: TGCAGTGCTCGTCCGGGACAGGGGAATGAAAAACTGTTTTTT.

The chain joins TRBV2 to TRBJ1-1; no clear D gene. V lost 6 bases and J 1 base, leaving 12 bases between the germline ends. CDR3 length: 14 amino acids. Germline CDR1 reads SNHLY; CDR2 reads FYNNEI. The CDR3 region is CASSNARGNTEAFF. CDR3 nucleotides: TGTGCCAGCAGCAACGCTCGGGGGAACACTGAAGCTTTCTTT.

This clonotype was seen a few times. The rearrangement joins TRBV12-3 or TRBV12-4 to TRBJ1-1; D gene ambiguous. Trimming took off 6 bases at V and 5 bases at J, with 13 bases between the two ends. This CDR3 region has 13 residues. CDR3 bases: TGTGCCAGCAGCGTCACGTTCGGGACTGAAGCTTTCTTT. Its translation: CASSVTFGTEAFF.